The clone carrying this T cell receptor beta chain has only a few counts. What it binds is unknown. This entry is derived from a study of T-cell memory formation after mild COVID-19. Study information: TCR clusters mostly belonged to single donors.

From the 5' RACE reads, TCRdb called clonotypes with MiXCR, one entry per CDR3 protein. The table shows about 430,000 distinct CDR3 sequences, with over 15% occurring only once. Overall study findings and caveats: Researchers found some responding clones in pre-infection memory, a sign that cross-reactive memory joined. Day 37-peaking second-wave clones had unconfirmed SARS-CoV-2 specificity. A balance of CD4 and CD8 characterized clones contracting day 15 to 85, whereas later expanders leaned CD4+.

V was shortened by 0 bases and J by 3 bases, with 10 bases between the two germline ends. This CDR3 is built from 14 residues. Germline loops: CDR1 SGDLS, CDR2 YYNGEE. This TCR was sampled from a man between 18 and 35 years old who had mild COVID-19 (a few samples of this study predate the infection). Cell type and time point are not known. The sequenced material came from PBMCs or a T cell subset sorted from them (not recorded which). The chain links TRBV9 to TRBJ2-7, with D tentatively TRBD2 (6 bases). In DNA form, the CDR3 reads TGTGCCAGCAGCGTAGCTGGGGGGTTCTACGAGCAGTACTTC. Translated, it gives CASSVAGGFYEQYF.